These T cell receptor beta chains were read from a single sample in a study of CD8 T cells in ankylosing spondylitis. TCRdb called the 5' RACE reads again in MiXCR, with one record for every CDR3 protein. Among around 120,000 distinct CDR3 sequences, 24% were seen once, and the ten largest hold over 9%. Sequenced sample: synovial fluid, either unsorted or a sorted T cell fraction (not recorded which). These receptors were obtained from a male donor with ankylosing spondylitis. The CDR3 runs from the conserved cysteine through the conserved F or W. The D gene is left open where the match is weak. Expanded clones get a size class; other rows say once, few or many, or leave the size out.

CDR3 protein: CSALGVGDSPLHF
CDR3 DNA: TGCAGTGCGTTGGGTGTTGGTGATTCACCCCTCCACTTT
J gene: TRBJ1-6
D gene: NA
V gene: TRBV20-1
clone size: NA

CDR3 protein: CASSPETQGFTDTQYF
CDR3 DNA: TGCGCCAGCAGCCCCGAGACCCAGGGGTTTACAGATACGCAGTATTTT
J gene: TRBJ2-3
D gene: NA
V gene: TRBV5-1
clone size: NA

CDR3 protein: CASSLQQGNEQFF
CDR3 DNA: TGTGCCAGCAGCTTGCAGCAGGGCAATGAGCAGTTCTTC
J gene: TRBJ2-1
D gene: NA
V gene: TRBV7-9
clone size: NA

CDR3 protein: CASSRTGGQAGELFF
CDR3 DNA: TGTGCCAGCAGCAGGACAGGGGGCCAAGCCGGGGAGCTGTTTTTT
J gene: TRBJ2-2
D gene: TRBD1
V gene: TRBV4-2
clone size: NA

CDR3 protein: CASSLQEINGYTF
CDR3 DNA: TGTGCCAGCAGCCTACAGGAGATTAATGGCTACACCTTC
J gene: TRBJ1-2
D gene: NA
V gene: TRBV7-9
clone size: few

CDR3 protein: CASSQVDSSYNEQFF
CDR3 DNA: TGTGCCAGCAGCCAAGTTGATAGTAGTTACAATGAGCAGTTCTTC
J gene: TRBJ2-1
D gene: NA
V gene: TRBV4-2
clone size: many

CDR3 protein: CSARGQRGYNEQFF
CDR3 DNA: TGCAGTGCTAGGGGACAGCGGGGTTACAATGAGCAGTTCTTC
J gene: TRBJ2-1
D gene: NA
V gene: TRBV20-1
clone size: few

CDR3 protein: CASSEIRTSPLHF
CDR3 DNA: TGTGCCAGCAGCGAAATCAGGACTTCACCCCTCCACTTT
J gene: TRBJ1-6
D gene: NA
V gene: TRBV7-9
clone size: NA

CDR3 protein: CATQDRPSSGNTIYF
CDR3 DNA: TGTGCCACGCAAGACAGACCGAGCTCTGGAAACACCATATATTTT
J gene: TRBJ1-3
D gene: NA
V gene: TRBV10-3
clone size: many

CDR3 protein: CASSRTAGGNEQFF
CDR3 DNA: TGTGCCAGCAGCCGCACCGCTGGGGGGAATGAGCAGTTCTTC
J gene: TRBJ2-1
D gene: NA
V gene: TRBV14
clone size: NA

CDR3 protein: CASSVQMNQPQHF
CDR3 DNA: TGTGCCAGCAGTGTGCAGATGAATCAGCCCCAGCATTTT
J gene: TRBJ1-5
D gene: NA
V gene: TRBV2
clone size: few

CDR3 protein: CSDQRDRKNQPQHF
CDR3 DNA: TGCAGTGACCAGCGGGACAGAAAGAATCAGCCCCAGCATTTT
J gene: TRBJ1-5
D gene: TRBD1
V gene: TRBV20-1
clone size: few

CDR3 protein: CASSYGTGSYEQYF
CDR3 DNA: TGTGCCAGCAGTTACGGGACAGGTTCCTACGAGCAGTACTTC
J gene: TRBJ2-7
D gene: TRBD1
V gene: TRBV12-3/TRBV12-4
clone size: NA

CDR3 protein: CASPGTNSTDTQYF
CDR3 DNA: TGTGCCAGCCCCGGGACGAATAGCACAGATACGCAGTATTTT
J gene: TRBJ2-3
D gene: NA
V gene: TRBV14
clone size: few

CDR3 protein: CSAGRAGANNEQFF
CDR3 DNA: TGCAGTGCTGGACGCGCGGGGGCGAATAATGAGCAGTTCTTC
J gene: TRBJ2-1
D gene: NA
V gene: TRBV20-1
clone size: few

CDR3 protein: CASSLTSAREQFF
CDR3 DNA: TGTGCCAGCAGCTTAACCTCAGCCCGCGAGCAGTTCTTC
J gene: TRBJ2-1
D gene: NA
V gene: TRBV13
clone size: few

CDR3 protein: CASSSEGLTEAFF
CDR3 DNA: TGCGCCAGCAGCTCTGAAGGTTTGACTGAAGCTTTCTTT
J gene: TRBJ1-1
D gene: NA
V gene: TRBV5-1
clone size: NA

CDR3 protein: CASSPRAGNEQFF
CDR3 DNA: TGTGCCAGCAGCCCCCGCGCTGGGAATGAGCAGTTCTTC
J gene: TRBJ2-1
D gene: NA
V gene: TRBV9
clone size: many

CDR3 protein: CASSLAPQAYQETQYF
CDR3 DNA: TGTGCCAGCAGTTTAGCACCACAGGCGTACCAAGAGACCCAGTACTTC
J gene: TRBJ2-5
D gene: NA
V gene: TRBV12-3/TRBV12-4
clone size: NA

CDR3 protein: CASSVRQGATDTQYF
CDR3 DNA: TGTGCCAGCAGTGTGAGGCAGGGGGCGACAGATACGCAGTATTTT
J gene: TRBJ2-3
D gene: TRBD1
V gene: TRBV2
clone size: NA

CDR3 protein: CASRKGTSGTGELFF
CDR3 DNA: TGTGCCAGTAGAAAAGGGACTAGCGGGACCGGGGAGCTGTTTTTT
J gene: TRBJ2-2
D gene: TRBD2
V gene: TRBV19
clone size: few

CDR3 protein: CASSLVGQGLIHEQYF
CDR3 DNA: TGTGCCAGCAGCTTAGTGGGACAGGGTCTTATCCACGAGCAGTACTTC
J gene: TRBJ2-7
D gene: TRBD1
V gene: TRBV7-8
clone size: few

CDR3 protein: CASSLDRTWDTQYF
CDR3 DNA: TGTGCCAGCAGCCTAGACCGGACGTGGGATACGCAGTATTTT
J gene: TRBJ2-3
D gene: NA
V gene: TRBV9
clone size: NA

CDR3 protein: CASSYSSSGLWRRDEQFF
CDR3 DNA: TGTGCCAGCAGTTACTCATCTAGCGGGTTATGGCGACGGGATGAGCAGTTCTTC
J gene: TRBJ2-1
D gene: TRBD2
V gene: TRBV6-5
clone size: many

CDR3 protein: CASSLGDLNTEAFF
CDR3 DNA: TGCGCCAGCAGCTTGGGAGATTTGAACACTGAAGCTTTCTTT
J gene: TRBJ1-1
D gene: NA
V gene: TRBV5-1
clone size: many

CDR3 protein: CATSDLFGCHQPQHF
CDR3 DNA: TGTGCCACCAGTGATTTGTTCGGTTGCCATCAGCCCCAGCATTTT
J gene: TRBJ1-5
D gene: NA
V gene: TRBV24-1
clone size: once